These 30 T cell receptor beta chains were all obtained from the same sample, sequenced in a study of monozygotic twins with inflammatory bowel disease. TCRdb reanalyzed the 5' RACE reads and collapses them to one entry per CDR3 protein, without DNA. This table holds over 110,000 distinct CDR3 sequences. The sample was blood. The source of these receptors is a human donor with ulcerative colitis or Crohn's disease, or a healthy co-twin of an affected twin (not recorded which).

The chain recombines TRBV6-1 with TRBJ1-5. Germline lookup yields CDR1 MNHNS and CDR2 SASEGT. This CDR3 comprises 15 residues. The CDR3 region is CASSPGLISNQPQHF.

This chain joins TRBV7-8 and TRBJ1-4; TCRdb designates TRBD1, a call that cannot be tested without DNA. The CDR3 extends over 15 amino acids. CDR1 is SGHVS, CDR2 FQNEAQ, per germline. The CDR3 sequence is CASSLAQGLGEKLFF.

The chain recombines TRBV5-1 with TRBJ1-1; the D gene TCRdb calls, TRBD1, cannot be checked with no DNA. CDR1 SGHRS and CDR2 YFSETQ come from the germline V gene. CDR3 length: 14 amino acids. CDR3 residues: CASAPQGSSTEAFF.

The chain's CDR3 is CASSLSSPYEQYF. This chain links TRBV5-1 with TRBJ2-7. Germline V gene data show CDR1 as SGHRS and CDR2 as YFSETQ. CDR3 size: 13 residues.

The V call is TRBV18, the J call TRBJ1-2. Germline CDR1 and CDR2: KGHSH and LQKENI. The CDR3 loop spans 15 amino acids. CDR3 loop: CASSPPGEPSYGYTF.

The CDR3 is CASSPGQGAPNQPQHF. This chain uses TRBV7-2 with TRBJ1-5; as DNA is missing, the TRBD1 call by TCRdb cannot be tested. The CDR3 loop spans 16 amino acids. Germline V lookup: CDR1 SGHTA, CDR2 FQGNSA.

The chain couples TRBV11-2 to TRBJ1-1. The CDR3 spans 14 residues. CDR1 and CDR2 from the germline V gene are SGHAT and FQNNGV. The CDR3 sequence is CASSLNTANTEAFF.

The chain combines TRBV7-2 with TRBJ1-1; the D gene TCRdb calls, TRBD1, cannot be checked with no DNA. CDR3 length: 14 residues. CDR1 and CDR2 (germline): SGHTA, FQGNSA. The CDR3 reads CASSSQTGNTEAFF. The full variable domain, in which reference TRBV7-2 and TRBJ1-1 provide the parts outside the CDR3, is GAGVSQSPSNKVTEKGKDVELRCDPISGHTALYWYRQSLGQGLEFLIYFQGNSAPDKSGLPSDRFSAERTGGSVSTLTIQRTQQEDSAVYLCASSSQTGNTEAFFGQGTRLTVV.

This sequence joins TRBV15 and TRBJ2-7; TCRdb designates TRBD1, a call that cannot be tested without DNA. This CDR3 contains 15 residues. CDR1 LNHNV and CDR2 YYDKDF come from the germline V gene (reference sequence). The CDR3 loop reads CATSRAGQGTFQQYF.

V is TRBV5-1 and J is TRBJ2-7; TCRdb lists TRBD1, though no DNA is available to test this call. CDR3 length equals 18 residues. Germline V gene sequence: CDR1 SGHRS, CDR2 YFSETQ. CDR3 sequence: CASSLVTPGQGAFYEQYF. The variable domain in full, completed from reference TRBV5-1 and TRBJ2-7, reads KAGVTQTPRYLIKTRGQQVTLSCSPISGHRSVSWYQQTPGQGLQFLFEYFSETQRNKGNFPGRFSGRQFSNSRSEMNVSTLELGDSALYLCASSLVTPGQGAFYEQYFGPGTRLTVT.

The J gene is TRBJ2-7, the V gene TRBV5-1; TCRdb lists TRBD1, though no DNA is available to test this call. This CDR3 region has 16 residues. The germline V gene encodes CDR1 SGHRS and CDR2 YFSETQ. The CDR3 is CASSLEAGSMSYEQYF.

V is TRBV30 and J is TRBJ2-2. This CDR3 comprises 13 residues. Looked up from germline, CDR1 is GTSNPN and CDR2 is SVGIG (reference sequence). The CDR3 region is CAWSVMGTGELFF.

This chain joins TRBV5-1 and TRBJ1-1; the D gene TCRdb calls, TRBD1, cannot be checked with no DNA. The CDR3 is made up of 13 amino acids. Germline CDR1 is SGHRS and CDR2 is YFSETQ. The CDR3 here is CASSPGTNTEAFF. The variable domain in full, completed from reference TRBV5-1 and TRBJ1-1, reads KAGVTQTPRYLIKTRGQQVTLSCSPISGHRSVSWYQQTPGQGLQFLFEYFSETQRNKGNFPGRFSGRQFSNSRSEMNVSTLELGDSALYLCASSPGTNTEAFFGQGTRLTVV.

The rearrangement uses TRBV28 and TRBJ2-7; the D call of TRBD2 rests on TCRdb alone, since no DNA is present to check it. The CDR3 has 14 amino acids. CDR1 MDHEN and CDR2 SYDVKM come from the germline V gene. This CDR3 is CASSPRVRTYEQYF.

The CDR3 protein is CASRHTGTGAFEQYF. V and J are TRBV27 and TRBJ2-7; no DNA is available, so the TRBD1 call from TCRdb remains unchecked. There are 15 residues in the CDR3. Germline assignment: CDR1 MNHEY and CDR2 SMNVEV (reference sequence).

The chain carries TRBV4-3 and TRBJ2-2; TCRdb selects TRBD2, and the lack of DNA leaves this call unchecked. Germline CDR1 LGHNA, CDR2 YSLEER. This CDR3 has 17 residues. The CDR3 here is CASSHFAGGTNTGELFF.

CDR3 sequence: CASSLDGTVNTEAFF. J is TRBJ1-1 and V is TRBV6-1; the TCRdb D gene call, TRBD1, has no DNA to confirm it. This CDR3 has 15 amino acids. Germline CDR1 MNHNS, CDR2 SASEGT.

The chain couples TRBV20-1 to TRBJ1-2. Germline V CDR1 and CDR2: DFQATT, SNEGSKA (reference sequence). The CDR3 length is 13 residues. CDR3: CSASYMVDYGYTF.

The CDR3 here is CASSLSGGEETQYF. The rearrangement joins TRBV12-3 or TRBV12-4 to TRBJ2-5; no DNA is available, so the TRBD1 call from TCRdb remains unchecked. There are 14 residues in the CDR3.

The chain employs TRBV5-1 and TRBJ2-2. CDR1 is SGHRS, CDR2 YFSETQ, per germline. The CDR3 covers 12 residues. CDR3 sequence: CASSYNTGELFF.

The chain couples TRBV7-2 to TRBJ1-5; the TCRdb D gene call, TRBD1, has no DNA to confirm it. The CDR3 is 15 residues long. Looked up from germline, CDR1 is SGHTA and CDR2 is FQGNSA. CDR3 protein: CASSAHTSPGQPQHF.

The gene calls are TRBV4-1 and TRBJ2-3. The CDR3 length is 13 residues. Germline V lookup: CDR1 MGHRA, CDR2 YSYEKL. The CDR3 spells CASSQVYEDTQYF.

The genes are TRBV20-1 and TRBJ1-2; absent DNA, TCRdb's TRBD1 call cannot be checked. The CDR3 totals 16 residues. Germline assignment: CDR1 DFQATT and CDR2 SNEGSKA (reference sequence). Here the CDR3 reads CSARQGTQAPNYGYTF.

The chain carries TRBV9 and TRBJ2-7; TCRdb's D call of TRBD1 is untestable without DNA. Per the germline V gene, CDR1 is SGDLS and CDR2 is YYNGEE. This CDR3 contains 15 residues. CDR3 sequence reads: CASSVDYRGRYEQYF.

J is TRBJ2-5 and V is TRBV6-5; TCRdb outputs TRBD1, but without DNA this stays unchecked. This CDR3 has 18 amino acids. The germline V gene has CDR1 MNHEY and CDR2 SVGAGI. CDR3 protein: CASSYGWGSIQPKETQYF.

The rearrangement links TRBV11-3 to TRBJ1-1. CDR3 length equals 13 residues. Germline V gene lookup returns CDR1 SGHNT and CDR2 YENEEA. This CDR3 is CASSLTMNTEAFF.

V is TRBV9 and J is TRBJ2-3; as DNA is missing, the TRBD1 call by TCRdb cannot be tested. Germline CDR1 is SGDLS and CDR2 is YYNGEE. The CDR3 extends over 16 amino acids. The CDR3 reads CASSVVQKGTSDTQYF. The full variable domain, with the rest looked up from reference TRBV9 and TRBJ2-3, is DSGVTQTPKHLITATGQRVTLRCSPRSGDLSVYWYQQSLDQGLQFLIQYYNGEERAKGNILERFSAQQFPDLHSELNLSSLELGDSALYFCASSVVQKGTSDTQYFGPGTRLTVL.

The chain combines TRBV5-4 with TRBJ2-5; the TCRdb D gene call, TRBD2, has no DNA to confirm it. Germline assignment: CDR1 SGHNT and CDR2 YYREEE (reference sequence). The CDR3 spans 16 residues. CDR3 region: CASSLAIALRAETQYF.

J is TRBJ2-7 and V is TRBV7-2; TCRdb gives TRBD2 as the D gene, but with no DNA this cannot be confirmed. Per the germline V gene, CDR1 is SGHTA and CDR2 is FQGNSA. CDR3 length equals 14 residues. This chain's CDR3 is CASSLERGGYEQYF.

The rearrangement joins TRBV24-1 to TRBJ2-7; absent DNA, TCRdb's TRBD1 call cannot be checked. Germline CDR1 is KGHDR and CDR2 is SFDVKD. This CDR3 region has 15 residues. The CDR3 spells CATSDPRDSLYEQYF.